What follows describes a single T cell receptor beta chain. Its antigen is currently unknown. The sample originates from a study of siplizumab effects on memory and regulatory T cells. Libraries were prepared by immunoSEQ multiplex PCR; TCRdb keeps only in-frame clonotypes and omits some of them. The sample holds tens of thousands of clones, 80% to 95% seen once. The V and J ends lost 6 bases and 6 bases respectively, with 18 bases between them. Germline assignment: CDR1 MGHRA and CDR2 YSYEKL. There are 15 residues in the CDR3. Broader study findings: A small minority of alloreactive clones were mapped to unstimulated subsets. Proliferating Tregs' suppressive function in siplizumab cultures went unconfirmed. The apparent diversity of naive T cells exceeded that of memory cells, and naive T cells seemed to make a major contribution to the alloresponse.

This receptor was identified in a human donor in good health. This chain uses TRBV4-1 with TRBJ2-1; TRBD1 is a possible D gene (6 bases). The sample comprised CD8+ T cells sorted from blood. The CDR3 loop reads CASRPGTTGTNEQFF. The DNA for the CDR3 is TGCGCCAGCAGACCCGGGACAACGGGTACCAATGAGCAGTTCTTC.